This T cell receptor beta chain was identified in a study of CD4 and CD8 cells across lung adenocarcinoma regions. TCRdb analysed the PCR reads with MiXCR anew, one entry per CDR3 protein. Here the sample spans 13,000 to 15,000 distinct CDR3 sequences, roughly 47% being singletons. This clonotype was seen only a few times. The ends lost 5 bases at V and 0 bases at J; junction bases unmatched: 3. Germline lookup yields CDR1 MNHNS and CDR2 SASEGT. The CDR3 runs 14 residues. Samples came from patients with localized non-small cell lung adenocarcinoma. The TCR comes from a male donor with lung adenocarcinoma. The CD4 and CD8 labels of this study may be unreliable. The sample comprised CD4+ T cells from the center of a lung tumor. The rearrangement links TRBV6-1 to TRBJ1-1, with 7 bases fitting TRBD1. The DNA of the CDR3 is TGTGCCAGCAGTCGGGGACAGCTGAACACTGAAGCTTTCTTT. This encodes CASSRGQLNTEAFF.